This T cell receptor (beta chain) appears in the sequencing data of a study of blood T cell repertoires in COVID-19. Study-level information: Collection of acute and convalescent COVID-19 samples took place in the United States, Italy and Spain. Sources were T cells, B-cell-depleted T cells, or PBMCs; the material itself was cDNA or gDNA.

Source study methods: By means of reference gene primer amplification, nucleated cell counts were estimated. Repertoires were generated with immunoSEQ multiplex PCR, while TCRdb's copy carries only in-frame clones and drops some. Clone size and V and J calls were adopted from that table, with D and trimming inferred from the DNA. The sample carries approximately 90,000 clones, approximately 80% recorded once. This CDR3 is built from 13 residues. V was cut by 5 bases and J by 9 bases, with 16 bases left in between. Germline V gene lookup returns CDR1 MDHEN and CDR2 SYDVKM. The genes are TRBV28 and TRBJ1-2; D may be TRBD1 (5 bases). The sequenced material came from peripheral blood. This receptor was taken from a man in his sixties with acute or convalescent COVID-19. CDR3 loop: CASSTRSTGSYTF. The CDR3 nucleotides are TGTGCCAGCAGTACACGATCCACAGGTAGCTACACCTTC.